A single sample is the source of the 14 T cell receptor beta chains below, sequenced in a study of T cell changes during pregnancy in multiple sclerosis. Using immunoSEQ multiplex PCR, the repertoire was profiled, and TCRdb retains in-frame clones only, with some absent. The sample lists about 38,000 clones, nearly 95% occurring once. The starting material was CD4+ T cells from peripheral blood mononuclear cells, obtained after pregnancy. These receptors were taken from a female donor in good health, enrolled as a control in a pregnancy study.

About this clone: Mismatch with germline at one junction end may stem from a read error. This chain links TRBV18 with TRBJ2-5; 9 bases map to TRBD2. Germline V gene lookup returns CDR1 KGHSH and CDR2 LQKENI. This CDR3 spans 16 amino acids. The CDR3 loop reads CASSPPGGRAQEIQYF. The CDR3 coding sequence is TGTGCCAGCTCACCACCGGGCGGGAGGGCTCAAGAGATCCAGTACTTC.

On this clone: An end of the junction differs from the germline gene, which may be a read error. The chain recombines TRBV5-6 with TRBJ1-1; D is undetermined. The CDR3 runs to 13 residues. CDR1 is SGHDT and CDR2 is YYEEEE in the germline V gene. The CDR3 DNA sequence: TGTGCCAGCTGCTTACAGAGCAACACTGAAGCTTTCTTT. Amino acids: CASCLQSNTEAFF. The full variable domain, its missing parts supplied by reference TRBV5-6 and TRBJ1-1, is DAGVTQSPTHLIKTRGQQVTLRCSPKSGHDTVSWYQQALGQGPQFIFQYYEEEERQRGNFPDRFSGHQFPNYSSELNVNALLLGDSALYLCASCLQSNTEAFFGQGTRLTVV.

The chain is built from TRBV19 and TRBJ2-1; the D gene is possibly TRBD2 (6 bases). Germline V gene sequence: CDR1 LNHDA, CDR2 SQIVND (reference sequence). The CDR3 has 15 amino acids. Deletions cut 4 bases from V and 10 bases from J, with 20 bases between. The CDR3 reads CASSRGGTSRGEQFF. CDR3 nucleotide sequence: TGTGCCAGTAGTAGAGGCGGGACTTCCCGGGGCGAGCAGTTCTTC. Full variable domain (outside the CDR3, taken from reference TRBV19 and TRBJ2-1): DGGITQSPKYLFRKEGQNVTLSCEQNLNHDAMYWYRQDPGQGLRLIYYSQIVNDFQKGDIAEGYSVSREKKESFPLTVTSAQKNPTAFYLCASSRGGTSRGEQFFGPGTRLTVL.

The chain is built from TRBV19 and TRBJ1-2; TRBD1 matches 7 bases. CDR1 is LNHDA, CDR2 SQIVND, per germline (reference sequence). Trimming took 3 bases from V and 7 from J; bases not matched to a gene: 17. The CDR3 runs to 17 residues. The CDR3 bases are TGTGCCAGTAGTATGCTGCCTATGGGGACAGCTACGCTTGGCTACACCTTC. It yields the protein CASSMLPMGTATLGYTF.

This chain connects TRBV19 to TRBJ2-7; TRBD2 agrees at 12 bases. Germline loops: CDR1 LNHDA, CDR2 SQIVND (reference sequence). V was clipped by 3 bases and J by 5 bases; unmatched bases: 5. This CDR3 region has 15 residues. The CDR3 coding sequence is TGTGCCAGTAGTATCGGACTAGCGGGAAGTAACGAGCAGTACTTC. This translates into CASSIGLAGSNEQYF. The full variable domain, its missing parts supplied by reference TRBV19 and TRBJ2-7, is DGGITQSPKYLFRKEGQNVTLSCEQNLNHDAMYWYRQDPGQGLRLIYYSQIVNDFQKGDIAEGYSVSREKKESFPLTVTSAQKNPTAFYLCASSIGLAGSNEQYFGPGTRLTVT.

This chain connects TRBV4-1 to TRBJ2-1; tentatively, D is TRBD2 (6 bases). CDR1 is MGHRA and CDR2 is YSYEKL in the germline V gene. This CDR3 spans 13 amino acids. Deletions cut 1 base from V and 5 bases from J, with 6 bases between. The CDR3 nucleotides read TGCGCCAGCAGCCAAGTAGCGGACAATGAGCAGTTCTTC. It is translated as CASSQVADNEQFF.

The chain couples TRBV30 to TRBJ1-2, with D possibly TRBD1 on 5 matching bases. Germline V CDR1 and CDR2: GTSNPN, SVGIG (reference sequence). Trimming cost V 3 bases and J 2 bases, with 10 bases left between them. There are 13 residues in the CDR3. As DNA, the CDR3 is TGTGCCTGGAGCCTAGGGGAAAACTATGGCTACACCTTC. This sequence encodes CAWSLGENYGYTF.

The V gene is TRBV18, the J gene TRBJ2-1; tentative D call: TRBD1 (5 bases). This CDR3 comprises 14 residues. Trimming shortened V by 5 bases and J by 8 bases, and 16 bases separated the two germline ends. Germline-derived CDR1 and CDR2 are KGHSH and LQKENI. This chain's CDR3 is CASSILGASDEQFF. The CDR3 region has the DNA TGTGCCAGCTCAATACTTGGGGCGAGCGATGAGCAGTTCTTC.

This rearrangement joins TRBV7-2 to TRBJ2-3; 13 bases align to TRBD2. The V segment lost 2 bases and the J segment 4 bases; nucleotides outside the gene matches: 6. Germline V gene sequence: CDR1 SGHTA, CDR2 FQGNSA. The CDR3 length is 17 residues. CDR3: CASSLRTSGSAADTQYF. The CDR3 DNA reads as TGTGCCAGCAGCTTAAGGACTAGCGGGAGTGCTGCAGATACGCAGTATTTT.

The V gene is TRBV11-2, the J gene TRBJ1-3, with 12 bases aligning to TRBD1. The CDR3 consists of 17 residues. Germline V CDR1 and CDR2: SGHAT, FQNNGV. Losses at the gene ends were 4 bases for V and 2 bases for J; bases not matched to a gene: 6. CDR3 in amino acids: CASSSRDRGRTGNTIYF. CDR3 nucleotides: TGTGCCAGCAGCTCCCGGGACAGGGGGCGGACTGGAAACACCATATATTTT.

This chain links TRBV5-6 with TRBJ1-4; D may be TRBD1 (6 bases). Trimming took 0 bases from V and 8 from J, leaving 8 bases between them. This CDR3 has 13 amino acids. Germline lookup yields CDR1 SGHDT and CDR2 YYEEEE. CDR3 coding DNA: TGTGCCAGCAGCTTGGGAGGACAGGAAAAACTGTTTTTT. This encodes CASSLGGQEKLFF.

The genes are TRBV5-6 and TRBJ1-1, with 7 positions matching TRBD1. The CDR3 runs 14 residues. The germline V gene encodes CDR1 SGHDT and CDR2 YYEEEE. The ends lost 5 bases at V and 1 base at J; junction bases unmatched: 5. CDR3 nucleotides: TGTGCCAGCAGAAATGACAGGGCGAACACTGAAGCTTTCTTT. It specifies CASRNDRANTEAFF. Full variable domain (rest looked up from reference TRBV5-6 and TRBJ1-1): DAGVTQSPTHLIKTRGQQVTLRCSPKSGHDTVSWYQQALGQGPQFIFQYYEEEERQRGNFPDRFSGHQFPNYSSELNVNALLLGDSALYLCASRNDRANTEAFFGQGTRLTVV.

The genes are TRBV29-1 and TRBJ2-3, with 10 bases aligning to TRBD2. V lost 6 bases to trimming and J lost 4 bases; unmatched junction nucleotides: 10. Germline V gene data show CDR1 as SQVTM and CDR2 as ANQGSEA. This CDR3 spans 15 amino acids. The CDR3 loop is CSVTPTSGIADTQYF. CDR3 coding DNA: TGCAGCGTCACACCAACTAGCGGGATCGCAGATACGCAGTATTTT.

This chain uses TRBV27 with TRBJ1-2; TRBD1 matches at 8 bases. J lost 6 bases, V lost 5 bases, and 11 bases had no gene match. The CDR3 sequence is 15 residues long. Per the germline V gene, CDR1 is MNHEY and CDR2 is SMNVEV (reference sequence). CDR3 residues: CASSAQTGAGHGYTF. In nucleotides, the CDR3 is TGTGCCAGCAGTGCCCAGACAGGGGCCGGTCATGGCTACACCTTC.